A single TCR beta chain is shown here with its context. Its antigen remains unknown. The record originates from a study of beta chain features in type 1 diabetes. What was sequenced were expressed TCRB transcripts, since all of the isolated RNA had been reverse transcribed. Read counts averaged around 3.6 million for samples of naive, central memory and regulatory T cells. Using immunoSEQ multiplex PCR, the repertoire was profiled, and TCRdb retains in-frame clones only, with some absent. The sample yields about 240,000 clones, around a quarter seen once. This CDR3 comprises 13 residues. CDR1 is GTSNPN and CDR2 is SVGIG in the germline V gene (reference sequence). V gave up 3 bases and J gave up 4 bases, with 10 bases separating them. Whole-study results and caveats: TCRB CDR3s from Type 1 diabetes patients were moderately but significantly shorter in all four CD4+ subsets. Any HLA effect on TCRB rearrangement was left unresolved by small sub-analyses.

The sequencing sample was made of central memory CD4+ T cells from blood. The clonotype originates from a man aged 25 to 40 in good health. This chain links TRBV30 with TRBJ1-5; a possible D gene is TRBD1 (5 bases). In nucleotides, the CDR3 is TGTGCCTGGAGGGACACCCCTAATCAGCCCCAGCATTTT. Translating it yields CAWRDTPNQPQHF.